Each of the 10 T cell receptor beta chains below was sequenced from the same sample in a study of T cell responses to AZD1222 COVID-19 vaccine. This table comes from immunoSEQ multiplex PCR, and its TCRdb copy is limited to in-frame clones, with some not included. The table lists roughly 150,000 clones, approximately 89% of them singletons, with 2.2% in the top ten. The source was peripheral blood, collected on day 0 of AZD1222 vaccination. All receptors derive from an adult in good health.

This sequence joins TRBV4-3 and TRBJ2-2, with D possibly called TRBD1 or TRBD2 (5 bases each). In germline, CDR1 is LGHNA, CDR2 YSLEER. Trimming stripped 0 bases from V and 1 base from J, with 12 bases between. CDR3 length: 17 residues. CDR3 loop: CASSQDGGPGNTGELFF. The CDR3 DNA reads TGCGCCAGCAGCCAAGATGGGGGTCCTGGGAACACCGGGGAGCTGTTTTTT.

The chain uses TRBV11-3 and TRBJ2-4; unclear D gene. V lost 5 bases and J lost 0, with 11 bases in between. The germline V gene has CDR1 SGHNT and CDR2 YENEEA. The CDR3 extends over 15 amino acids. The CDR3 DNA reads TGTGCCAGCAGCCCGAAAGGGCTAGCCAAAAACATTCAGTACTTC. Amino acids: CASSPKGLAKNIQYF.

The chain recombines TRBV7-9 with TRBJ2-3, with 8 bases fitting TRBD2. J gave up 4 bases and V 4 bases, and 10 bases lay outside the gene matches. This CDR3 comprises 16 residues. Per germline, CDR1 SEHNR and CDR2 FQNEAQ (reference sequence). CDR3 amino acids: CASSSRGGLGSDTQYF. The DNA of the CDR3 is TGTGCCAGCAGCTCTAGGGGGGGACTAGGGTCAGATACGCAGTATTTT.

This chain joins TRBV6-5 and TRBJ1-2; D not certain. Germline-derived CDR1 and CDR2 are MNHEY and SVGAGI. This CDR3 region has 16 residues. The V gene lost 0 bases and the J gene lost 0 bases, with 11 bases spanning the gap. CDR3 coding DNA: TGTGCCAGCAGTTACTCGACAAACCTTGCTAACTATGGCTACACCTTC. Its protein product is CASSYSTNLANYGYTF.

The J gene is TRBJ1-3, the V gene TRBV10-2; possibly TRBD1 for D (5 bases). Trimming cost V 10 bases and J 4 bases, with 14 bases left between them. CDR3 length: 13 amino acids. Looked up from germline, CDR1 is WSHSY and CDR2 is SAAADI. The CDR3 sequence: CATKDIYGNTIYF. The CDR3 bases are TGCGCCACAAAGGACATTTACGGAAACACCATATATTTT.

This chain links TRBV11-3 with TRBJ2-3; the match to TRBD2 covers 7 bases. CDR3 length: 16 residues. V was clipped by 8 bases and J by 2 bases; unmatched bases: 13. Germline V lookup: CDR1 SGHNT, CDR2 YENEEA. The CDR3 nucleotides read TGTGCCAGCCGGGATAGCGGGCTACCTTTCACAGATACGCAGTATTTT. Its translation is CASRDSGLPFTDTQYF.

The chain carries TRBV14 and TRBJ2-1, with 7 bases aligning to TRBD1. J lost 9 bases, V lost 2 bases, and 4 bases had no gene match. The CDR3 length is 13 residues. The germline V gene has CDR1 SGHDN and CDR2 FVKESK. The CDR3 coding sequence is TGTGCCAGCAGCCAAAGACAGGGCGGTGAGCAGTTCTTC. As protein: CASSQRQGGEQFF.

The chain combines TRBV5-5 with TRBJ1-1; 8 bases map to TRBD1. CDR1 is SGHKS and CDR2 is YYEKEE in the germline V gene (reference sequence). This CDR3 region has 14 residues. V was pared by 0 bases and J by 3 bases, with 1 base of the junction left unmatched. The CDR3 here is CASSLGQGYTEAFF. The DNA of the CDR3 is TGTGCCAGCAGCTTGGGACAGGGGTACACTGAAGCTTTCTTT.

V and J are TRBV28 and TRBJ2-2; no definite D call. The CDR3 is 14 amino acids. Germline CDR1 reads MDHEN; CDR2 reads SYDVKM. Trimming removed 7 bases at V and 5 bases at J, with 14 bases between. The chain's CDR3 is CASITPGPTGELFF. In DNA form, the CDR3 reads TGTGCCAGCATCACACCTGGCCCGACCGGGGAGCTGTTTTTT.

This clone was seen only once. V and J are TRBV27 and TRBJ2-1; 12 positions agree with TRBD1. The germline V gene encodes CDR1 MNHEY and CDR2 SMNVEV (reference sequence). V shed 7 bases, J shed 9 bases, and the junction held 10 bases outside the gene matches. The CDR3 is made up of 15 amino acids. CDR3 region: CASTGPGQGAVEQFF. CDR3 coding DNA: TGTGCCAGCACCGGACCGGGACAGGGGGCTGTTGAGCAGTTCTTC.